The 30 T cell receptor beta chains below all came from one sample that was sequenced in a study of CD8+ T cells in alopecia areata. The treatment was: oral pan-JAK inhibitor, 5-10 mg twice daily. Peripheral blood, together with lesional scalp punch biopsies, was collected from alopecia areata patients. Following extraction, RNA underwent reverse transcription to cDNA, which served as the sequencing template. TCRdb's copy holds only in-frame clones and misses some; the assay was immunoSEQ multiplex PCR. The sample carries 15,000 to 20,000 clones, around 60% recorded once. The sample here was skin, taken at week 4, from a patient treated with tofacitinib. All receptors derive from a human donor with alopecia areata.

This clone has just a few counts. The V call is TRBV7-9, the J call TRBJ2-7; D not certain. Germline CDR1 is SEHNR and CDR2 is FQNEAQ (reference sequence). Trimming took off 3 bases at V and 3 bases at J, with 9 bases between the two ends. The CDR3 is 13 residues long. The CDR3 sequence is CASSFPPIYEQYF. The CDR3, as DNA: TGTGCCAGCAGCTTCCCCCCCATCTACGAGCAGTACTTC.

This chain joins TRBV5-1 and TRBJ2-1; the match to TRBD1 covers 8 bases. The germline gives CDR1 SGHRS, CDR2 YFSETQ. The CDR3 contains 16 residues. The junction had 12 bases not matched to a gene; V was cut back by 5 bases and J by 5 bases. CDR3 sequence: CASRILPGQANNEQFF. CDR3 bases: TGCGCCAGCAGGATTCTGCCGGGACAGGCCAACAATGAGCAGTTCTTC.

The chain's CDR3 is CASSLAPGYGNTIYF. As DNA, the CDR3 is TGTGCCAGCAGCTTAGCCCCAGGGTACGGAAACACCATATATTTT. V gene TRBV7-9 combines with J gene TRBJ1-3, with a weak D call TRBD1 (5 bases). V lost 0 bases, J lost 4 bases, and 10 bases lay in between. CDR3 length: 15 residues. Germline assignment: CDR1 SEHNR and CDR2 FQNEAQ (reference sequence).

The rearrangement uses TRBV6-5 and TRBJ2-7, with no clear D. The germline V gene encodes CDR1 MNHEY and CDR2 SVGAGI. This CDR3 has 15 amino acids. V gave up 0 bases and J gave up 2 bases, with 11 bases separating them. CDR3: CASSYSLTQPYEQYF. In nucleotides, the CDR3 is TGTGCCAGCAGTTACTCGCTTACACAGCCCTACGAGCAGTACTTC.

The rearrangement joins TRBV7-9 to TRBJ1-2; D uncertain. V was trimmed by 5 bases and J by 8 bases, leaving 21 bases between them. The CDR3 is 15 amino acids. Germline V gene data show CDR1 as SEHNR and CDR2 as FQNEAQ (reference sequence). CDR3 protein: CASSPRWADLGGYTF. The CDR3 nucleotides read TGTGCCAGCAGCCCGCGGTGGGCAGATCTCGGAGGCTACACCTTC.

This CDR3 reads CASSYRETQYF. CDR3 sequence (DNA): TGTGCCAGCAGTTATCGTGAGACCCAGTACTTC. J is TRBJ2-5 and V is TRBV6-6, with D uncertain. Germline CDR1 and CDR2: MNHNY and SVGAGI (reference sequence). The germline V and J ends were trimmed by 3 bases and 5 bases, with 4 bases remaining between them. This CDR3 spans 11 amino acids.

The chain joins TRBV5-1 to TRBJ2-2; D gene ambiguous. The V end was cut by 1 base, the J end by 7 bases, with 17 bases between. Germline CDR1 and CDR2: SGHRS and YFSETQ. The CDR3 is 16 residues long. The CDR3 sequence is CASSLRLESPSGELFF. As DNA, the CDR3 is TGCGCCAGCAGCTTGAGGTTGGAGTCTCCCAGCGGGGAGCTGTTTTTT.

This clone was picked up a small number of times. This chain connects TRBV6-9 to TRBJ2-2, with 7 bases matching TRBD1. Trimming cost V 6 bases and J 13 bases; bases outside gene matches: 14. Germline V gene sequence: CDR1 MNHGY, CDR2 SVAAGI. The CDR3 is 14 amino acids. The CDR3 region has the DNA TGTGCCAGCAGACTTGACAGGGCCCGAGGTGGGCTGTTTTTT. This translates into CASRLDRARGGLFF.

The rearrangement uses TRBV10-3 and TRBJ1-2; D is possibly TRBD1 (6 bases). CDR1 is ENHRY, CDR2 SYGVKD, per germline. Trimming stripped 6 bases from V and 4 bases from J, with 12 bases between. The CDR3 consists of 13 residues. The chain's CDR3 is CAISPQGTYGYTF. The CDR3 coding sequence is TGTGCCATCAGCCCACAGGGAACCTATGGCTACACCTTC.

This clone was observed a few times. The chain combines TRBV5-4 with TRBJ2-1; D is ambiguous. Trimming shortened V by 2 bases and J by 10 bases, and 16 bases separated the two germline ends. The CDR3 has 14 residues. CDR1 and CDR2 from the germline V gene are SGHNT and YYREEE (reference sequence). The CDR3 region is CASSFLGRLEEQFF. The CDR3, as DNA: TGTGCCAGCAGCTTTTTGGGTAGGCTTGAGGAGCAGTTCTTC.

V gene TRBV7-3 combines with J gene TRBJ2-7; 7 nucleotides line up with TRBD1. The CDR3 has 16 amino acids. Unmatched junction bases numbered 12, after V lost 0 bases and J lost 7 bases. In germline, CDR1 is SGHTA, CDR2 FQGTGA. In nucleotides, the CDR3 is TGTGCCAGCAGCTTAACAGGGACAGCAGTAAGAGGGGAGCAGTACTTC. This sequence encodes CASSLTGTAVRGEQYF. The full variable domain, completed using reference TRBV7-3 and TRBJ2-7, is GAGVSQTPSNKVTEKGKYVELRCDPISGHTALYWYRQSLGQGPEFLIYFQGTGAADDSGLPNDRFFAVRPEGSVSTLKIQRTERGDSAVYLCASSLTGTAVRGEQYFGPGTRLTVT.

This clone came up a few times. CDR3 region: CASSGTGGGETQYF. The CDR3 nucleotides are TGTGCCAGCAGCGGGACAGGGGGCGGAGAGACCCAGTACTTC. This chain connects TRBV5-5 to TRBJ2-5, with 12 bases aligning to TRBD1. The CDR3 loop spans 14 amino acids. J lost 4 bases, V lost 4 bases, and 2 bases had no gene match. In germline, CDR1 is SGHKS, CDR2 YYEKEE (reference sequence).

The CDR3 DNA reads as TGCGCCAGCAGCCCCCAGGCCCACTTTATGAACACTGAAGCTTTCTTT. Protein sequence: CASSPQAHFMNTEAFF. The V and J genes are TRBV4-1 and TRBJ1-1, with D unclear. Looked up from germline, CDR1 is MGHRA and CDR2 is YSYEKL. The CDR3 is made up of 16 amino acids. Trimming pared 4 bases from V and 0 bases from J, leaving 15 bases between.

The V call is TRBV5-4, the J call TRBJ1-2; 8 bases map to TRBD1. Trimming cost V 4 bases and J 0 bases; bases outside gene matches: 5. The CDR3 extends over 15 amino acids. Looked up from germline, CDR1 is SGHNT and CDR2 is YYREEE (reference sequence). The CDR3 nucleotides read TGTGCCAGCAGCCCGAGGGACAGGCCTAACTATGGCTACACCTTC. Its protein product is CASSPRDRPNYGYTF.

On this clone: This sample includes further DNA sequences coding for the same CDR3. The chain couples TRBV29-1 to TRBJ1-1; the D gene is possibly TRBD1 (5 bases). Trimming left V 4 bases short and J 5 bases short, with 14 bases between. This CDR3 spans 13 amino acids. Germline loops: CDR1 SQVTM, CDR2 ANQGSEA. CDR3 in DNA: TGCAGCGTTGGGATGGGGGGGTCGACTGAAGCTTTCTTT. It encodes CSVGMGGSTEAFF.

This clone was recorded only once. The chain couples TRBV7-2 to TRBJ1-5; 9 nucleotides match TRBD1. Germline CDR1 SGHTA, CDR2 FQGNSA. This CDR3 is built from 17 residues. The trim removed 1 base at V and 1 base at J, leaving 5 bases unmatched. CDR3 in DNA: TGTGCCAGCAGCTTAGTGGGACAGGGTTTGAGCAATCAGCCCCAGCATTTT. Amino acid sequence: CASSLVGQGLSNQPQHF.

This clone was seen just once. The genes are TRBV10-3 and TRBJ2-2; D possibly corresponds to TRBD1 (6 bases). The CDR3 runs to 15 residues. CDR1 is ENHRY and CDR2 is SYGVKD in the germline V gene. V lost 8 bases, J lost 1 base, and 14 bases lay in between. The CDR3: CAIGDGTWNTGELFF. Here the CDR3 DNA reads TGTGCCATCGGCGACGGGACATGGAACACCGGGGAGCTGTTTTTT.

The J gene is TRBJ1-5, the V gene TRBV6-1, with D unclear. There are 16 residues in the CDR3. The germline V gene has CDR1 MNHNS and CDR2 SASEGT. With 3 bases removed from V and 0 bases from J, the gap between germline ends came to 12 bases. CDR3 coding DNA: TGTGCCAGCAGTGACTGGTCATCCCATAGCAATCAGCCCCAGCATTTT. It codes for CASSDWSSHSNQPQHF.

This chain links TRBV28 with TRBJ2-3, with 8 bases matching TRBD1. The CDR3 has 18 residues. Germline V gene sequence: CDR1 MDHEN, CDR2 SYDVKM. With V trimmed by 4 bases and J by 4 bases, 16 bases remained unmatched. In DNA, the CDR3 is TGTGCCAGCAGTTCCGGACAGGGATATTCTAGGATTTCAGATACGCAGTATTTT. Protein sequence: CASSSGQGYSRISDTQYF.

The chain has TRBV7-6 and TRBJ2-2, with D possibly TRBD2 on 6 matching bases. The CDR3 totals 16 residues. V lost 3 bases and J lost 7, with 18 bases in between. Germline V gives CDR1 SGHVS, CDR2 FNYEAQ. CDR3 protein: CASSLTQLARGGELFF. CDR3 sequence (DNA): TGTGCCAGCAGCTTGACTCAACTAGCCCGAGGCGGGGAGCTGTTTTTT.

The chain couples TRBV6-1 to TRBJ2-2; possible D gene TRBD2, 6 bases. V lost 7 bases and J lost 2, with 11 bases in between. The germline gives CDR1 MNHNS, CDR2 SASEGT. This CDR3 has 14 amino acids. CDR3 loop: CASMWEDNTGELFF. Written as DNA, the CDR3 is TGTGCCAGCATGTGGGAGGATAACACCGGGGAGCTGTTTTTT.

V is TRBV19 and J is TRBJ1-2, with a possible D match to TRBD1 (5 bases). The germline gives CDR1 LNHDA, CDR2 SQIVND (reference sequence). The germline V and J ends were trimmed by 2 bases and 4 bases, with 14 bases remaining between them. The CDR3 has 15 residues. Here the CDR3 DNA reads TGTGCCAGTAGTATAAAGGGACTCGGGACCTATGGCTACACCTTC. The encoded protein is CASSIKGLGTYGYTF.

The gene calls are TRBV7-3 and TRBJ1-2; the match to TRBD1 covers 9 bases. V shed 2 bases and J 4 bases; nucleotides not matched to a gene: 2. The CDR3 covers 14 residues. Germline-derived CDR1 and CDR2 are SGHTA and FQGTGA. The CDR3 region is CASSLSGQGYGYTF. The DNA of the CDR3 is TGTGCCAGCAGCTTATCGGGACAGGGCTATGGCTACACCTTC.

The rearrangement uses TRBV5-6 and TRBJ2-5; weak D call: TRBD1 (6 bases). The last part of the DNA fits TRBJ2-7 better; the J call may be wrong. The CDR3 is 16 residues long. From germline, CDR1 is SGHDT and CDR2 YYEEEE. The CDR3 region is CASSSVIAGTPYEQYF. The CDR3 DNA is TGTGCCAGCAGCTCGGTTATAGCCGGGACACCTTACGAGCAGTACTTC.

The chain joins TRBV5-1 to TRBJ2-7; D is tentatively TRBD1 or TRBD2 (5 bases each). CDR1 is SGHRS, CDR2 YFSETQ, per germline. The length of the CDR3 is 16 residues. Trimming took 0 bases from V and 1 from J, leaving 14 bases between them. DNA of the CDR3: TGCGCCAGCAGCTTGGCAGAGGGGAAAAGATCCTACGAGCAGTACTTC. Protein product: CASSLAEGKRSYEQYF.

Regarding this clone: This specimen includes other DNA sequences encoding the same CDR3. This chain connects TRBV5-5 to TRBJ2-7; 8 nucleotides line up with TRBD2. With V trimmed by 2 bases and J by 7 bases, 8 bases remained unmatched. From germline, CDR1 is SGHKS and CDR2 YYEKEE (reference sequence). The CDR3 consists of 14 residues. CDR3 residues: CASSFRLAPGEQYF. CDR3 sequence (DNA): TGTGCCAGCAGCTTCCGACTAGCGCCTGGGGAGCAGTACTTC.

This clone was found a few times. The J gene is TRBJ1-1, the V gene TRBV5-4; 7 positions agree with TRBD1. The CDR3 has 14 residues. The germline CDR1 and CDR2 sequences are SGHNT and YYREEE (reference sequence). After removal of 4 bases from V and 4 bases from J, the junction contained 7 bases not matched to a gene. CDR3 loop: CASSPDRVGTEAFF. For the CDR3, the DNA is TGTGCCAGCAGCCCCGACAGGGTCGGCACTGAAGCTTTCTTT.

J is TRBJ2-5 and V is TRBV5-1; 9 nucleotides align to TRBD2. Germline V gene sequence: CDR1 SGHRS, CDR2 YFSETQ. CDR3 length: 16 residues. V gave up 2 bases and J gave up 1 base; unmatched junction bases: 6. The CDR3 loop is CASSFAGGRGQETQYF. The CDR3 coding sequence is TGCGCCAGCAGCTTTGCGGGGGGGCGAGGCCAAGAGACCCAGTACTTC.

The chain couples TRBV2 to TRBJ2-2; 8 nucleotides match TRBD2. The CDR3 length is 14 residues. CDR1 and CDR2 (germline): SNHLY, FYNNEI. The trim removed 5 bases at V and 6 bases at J, leaving 5 bases unmatched. CDR3 bases: TGTGCCAGCAGTACGGAGACTAGCGCCGGGGAGCTGTTTTTT. Translation gives CASSTETSAGELFF.

This chain links TRBV12-5 with TRBJ1-1; no clear D gene. Deletions cut 2 bases from V and 0 bases from J, with 4 bases between. The germline CDR1 and CDR2 sequences are LGHNT and FRNRAP. The CDR3 sequence is 13 residues long. CDR3 in amino acids: CASGLMVNTEAFF. DNA of the CDR3: TGTGCTAGTGGTTTGATGGTGAACACTGAAGCTTTCTTT. The variable domain in full, completed from reference TRBV12-5 and TRBJ1-1, reads DARVTQTPRHKVTEMGQEVTMRCQPILGHNTVFWYRQTMMQGLELLAYFRNRAPLDDSGMPKDRFSAEMPDATLATLKIQPSEPRDSAVYFCASGLMVNTEAFFGQGTRLTVV.